This TCR beta chain is from a study of early T cells in non-severe SARS-CoV-2 infection. TCRdb re-derived calls from the 5' RACE reads in MiXCR, one entry per CDR3 protein. This sample has over 75,000 distinct CDR3 sequences, with under 15% found just once. The CDR3 runs 13 residues. V was trimmed by 6 bases and J by 7 bases, leaving 13 bases between them. The source of this sequence is an adult who was a healthcare worker with PCR-confirmed SARS-CoV-2 infection or an uninfected control (not recorded which). J is TRBJ2-1 and V is TRBV12-3 or TRBV12-4; D is possibly TRBD1 or TRBD2 (5 bases each). The sample taken for sequencing was whole blood. CDR3 sequence (DNA): TGTGCCAGCAGCCGGGACCTCCGAAATGAGCAGTTCTTC. This codes for CASSRDLRNEQFF.